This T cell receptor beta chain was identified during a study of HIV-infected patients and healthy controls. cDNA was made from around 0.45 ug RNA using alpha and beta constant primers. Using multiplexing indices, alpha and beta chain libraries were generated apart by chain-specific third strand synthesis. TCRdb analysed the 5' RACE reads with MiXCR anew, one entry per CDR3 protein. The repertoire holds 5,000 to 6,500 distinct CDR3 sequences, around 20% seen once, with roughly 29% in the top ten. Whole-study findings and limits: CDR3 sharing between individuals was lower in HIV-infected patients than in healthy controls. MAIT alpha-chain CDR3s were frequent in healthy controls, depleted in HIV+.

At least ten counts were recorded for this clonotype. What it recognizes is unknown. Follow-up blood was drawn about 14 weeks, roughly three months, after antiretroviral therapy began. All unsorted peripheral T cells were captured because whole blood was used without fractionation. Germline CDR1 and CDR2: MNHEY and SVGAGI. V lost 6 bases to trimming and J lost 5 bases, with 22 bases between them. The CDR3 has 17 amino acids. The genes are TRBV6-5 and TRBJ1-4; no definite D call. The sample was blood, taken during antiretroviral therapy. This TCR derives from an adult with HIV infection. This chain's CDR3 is CASRKTPVRQTNEKLFF. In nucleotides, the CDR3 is TGTGCCAGCAGAAAAACCCCCGTGAGGCAAACGAATGAAAAACTGTTTTTT.